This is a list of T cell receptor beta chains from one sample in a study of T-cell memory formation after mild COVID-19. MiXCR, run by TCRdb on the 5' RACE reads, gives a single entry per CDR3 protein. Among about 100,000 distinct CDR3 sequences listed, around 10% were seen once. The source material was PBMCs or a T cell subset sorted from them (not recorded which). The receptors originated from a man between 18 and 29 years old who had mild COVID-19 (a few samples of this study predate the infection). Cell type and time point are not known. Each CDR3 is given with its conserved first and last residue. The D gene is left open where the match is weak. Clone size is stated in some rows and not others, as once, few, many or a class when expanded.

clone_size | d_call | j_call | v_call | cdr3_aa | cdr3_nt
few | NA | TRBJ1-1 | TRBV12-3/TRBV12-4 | CASTRPGGRDTEAFF | TGTGCCAGCACCAGACCCGGGGGTCGGGACACTGAAGCTTTCTTT
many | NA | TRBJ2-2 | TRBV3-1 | CASSQAGSPGELFF | TGTGCCAGCAGCCAAGCAGGTTCCCCCGGGGAGCTGTTTTTT
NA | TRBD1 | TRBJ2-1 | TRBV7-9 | CASSSPGTAGDEQFF | TGTGCCAGCAGCTCCCCCGGGACAGCCGGGGATGAGCAGTTCTTC
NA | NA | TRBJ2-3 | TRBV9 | CASSPHQGFTDTQYF | TGTGCCAGCAGCCCCCACCAGGGCTTCACAGATACGCAGTATTTT
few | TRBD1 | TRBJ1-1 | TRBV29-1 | CSVEDRGNTEAFF | TGCAGCGTTGAGGACAGGGGAAACACTGAAGCTTTCTTT
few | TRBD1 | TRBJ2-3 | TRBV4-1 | CASSQAHPGTGSDTQYF | TGCGCCAGCAGCCAAGCCCACCCCGGGACAGGGTCAGATACGCAGTATTTT
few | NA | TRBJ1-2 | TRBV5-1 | CASSPSRDEDGYTF | TGCGCCAGCAGCCCGAGCCGGGATGAGGATGGCTACACCTTC
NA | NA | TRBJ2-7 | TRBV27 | CASSFGIGYEQYF | TGTGCCAGCAGTTTTGGGATAGGGTACGAGCAGTACTTC
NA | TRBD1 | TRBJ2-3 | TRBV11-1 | CASSQRDRGPTDTQYF | TGTGCCAGCAGCCAAAGGGACAGGGGGCCTACAGATACGCAGTATTTT
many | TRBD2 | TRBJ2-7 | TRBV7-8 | CASSLLAGGGSYEQYF | TGTGCCAGCAGCTTACTAGCGGGGGGAGGGTCCTACGAGCAGTACTTC
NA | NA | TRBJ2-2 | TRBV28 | CASSVTDYTGELFF | TGTGCCAGCAGTGTGACGGATTACACCGGGGAGCTGTTTTTT
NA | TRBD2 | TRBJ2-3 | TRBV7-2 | CASSLGAGGDTQYF | TGTGCCAGCAGCTTAGGTGCGGGGGGGGATACGCAGTATTTT
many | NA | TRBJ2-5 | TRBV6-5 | CASSYGWGQRVQETQYF | TGTGCCAGCAGTTACGGCTGGGGGCAGCGCGTCCAAGAGACCCAGTACTTC
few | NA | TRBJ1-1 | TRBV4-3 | CASSHGRTTEAFF | TGCGCCAGCAGCCACGGACGGACCACTGAAGCTTTCTTT
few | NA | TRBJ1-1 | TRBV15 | CATSRDSWNTEAFF | TGTGCCACCAGCAGAGATTCGTGGAACACTGAAGCTTTCTTT
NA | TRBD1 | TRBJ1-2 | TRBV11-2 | CASSLGTGFGGAF | TGTGCCAGCAGCCTTGGGACAGGCTTTGGGGGCGCCTTC
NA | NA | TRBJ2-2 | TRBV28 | CASSLYPVNTGELFF | TGTGCCAGCAGTTTATATCCAGTGAACACCGGGGAGCTGTTTTTT
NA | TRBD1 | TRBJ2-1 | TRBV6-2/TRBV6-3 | CASSFHRDRGIYEQFF | TGTGCCAGCAGTTTCCACCGGGACAGGGGGATTTATGAGCAGTTCTTC
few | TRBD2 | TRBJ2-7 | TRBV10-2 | CASSEVAGEPLEQYF | TGCGCCAGCAGTGAGGTCGCGGGGGAACCTCTCGAGCAGTACTTC
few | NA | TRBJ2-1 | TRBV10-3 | CAISPTFRINEQFF | TGTGCCATCAGTCCAACGTTCCGGATTAATGAGCAGTTCTTC
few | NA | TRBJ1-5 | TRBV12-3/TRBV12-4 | CASQGTAYQPQHF | TGTGCCAGCCAGGGGACGGCTTATCAGCCCCAGCATTTT
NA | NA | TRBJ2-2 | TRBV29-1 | CSTWTVAGELFF | TGCAGCACTTGGACAGTTGCCGGGGAGCTGTTTTTT
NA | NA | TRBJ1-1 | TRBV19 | CASSWGLNTEAFF | TGTGCCAGTAGTTGGGGGCTGAACACTGAAGCTTTCTTT
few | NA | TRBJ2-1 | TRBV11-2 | CASSLPRRYNEQFF | TGTGCCAGCAGCTTACCCCGGAGGTACAATGAGCAGTTCTTC
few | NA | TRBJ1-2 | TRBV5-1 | CASSYTGPGGYTF | TGCGCCAGCAGCTACACAGGGCCGGGTGGCTACACCTTC
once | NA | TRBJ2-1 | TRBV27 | CASSLSSEGGEQFF | TGTGCCAGCAGTTTATCGTCTGAAGGAGGTGAGCAGTTCTTC
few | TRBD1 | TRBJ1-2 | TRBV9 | CASSGRQGPQDGYTF | TGTGCCAGCAGCGGGAGACAGGGGCCTCAGGATGGCTACACCTTC
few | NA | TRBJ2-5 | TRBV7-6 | CASSLPGAPETQYF | TGTGCCAGCAGCTTACCGGGGGCACCAGAGACCCAGTACTTC
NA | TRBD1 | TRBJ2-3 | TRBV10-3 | CAIRGQGTRTDTQYF | TGTGCCATCAGAGGACAGGGGACGCGCACAGATACGCAGTATTTT